The source of this T cell receptor (beta chain) is a study of blood T cell repertoires in COVID-19. Looking at the study overall: Samples came from the United States, Italy and Spain, spanning acute and convalescent COVID-19. PBMCs, B-cell-depleted T cells, or T cells provided the cDNA or gDNA that made up the material.

In this sample, this clone turned up once. Authors' methods: The authors estimated nucleated cell counts from reference gene primer amplification. Generated by immunoSEQ multiplex PCR, the TCRdb table keeps only in-frame clones and is missing some. V, J and clone size are those of that table, while D and trimming were read from the DNA. The repertoire includes about 240,000 clones, roughly 80% of them detected once, and about 3.2% sits in the top ten. Sample: peripheral blood. This TCR came from a young woman with acute or convalescent COVID-19.

CDR3 protein: CASSLAGTVAGKFSYEQYF. The CDR3 DNA reads as TGTGCCAGCAGCTTAGCCGGGACCGTAGCGGGGAAATTTTCCTACGAGCAGTACTTC. The J gene is TRBJ2-7, the V gene TRBV7-9; 8 positions match TRBD2. This CDR3 has 19 residues. Looked up from germline, CDR1 is SEHNR and CDR2 is FQNEAQ (reference sequence). V was clipped by 0 bases and J by 1 base; unmatched bases: 14.